The 27 T cell receptor beta chains reported below all come from one sample, sequenced in a study of Graves' ophthalmopathy and Graves' hyperthyroidism. Scientists amplified the TCR beta CDR3 regions from RNA transcripts. The first-round RT-PCR employed HTBI primers together with the Qiagen OneStep RT-PCR kit. A multiplex PCR was then performed as the second round. One entry per CDR3 protein, called by TCRdb with MiXCR from the multiplex PCR reads. The sample has 300,000 to 400,000 distinct CDR3 sequences; 17% are singletons. What was sequenced was peripheral blood. The receptors come from an adult man with Graves' ophthalmopathy.

This clonotype was seen many times. The rearrangement uses TRBV6-5 and TRBJ1-6; unclear D gene. The CDR3 contains 13 residues. V was pared by 5 bases and J by 9 bases, with 11 bases between. Germline CDR1 MNHEY, CDR2 SVGAGI. In DNA, the CDR3 is TGTGCCAGCAGTCGAGAACTGGCTTCACCCCTCCACTTT. It specifies CASSRELASPLHF.

This clonotype was recorded at least ten times. Compared with germline, one end of the junction differs, possibly owing to a read error. The chain recombines TRBV7-7 with TRBJ2-5, with TRBD1 matching over 7 bases. The CDR3 is 15 amino acids. Looked up from germline, CDR1 is SSHAT and CDR2 is FNYEAQ (reference sequence). The CDR3 is CASSLFSGGQETQYF. The CDR3 region has the DNA TGTGCTAGCAGCTTATTTTCAGGGGGCCAAGAGACCCAGTACTTC.

The CDR3 spells CSARGAGVKGEQYF. The CDR3 nucleotides are TGCAGTGCTAGAGGTGCAGGGGTGAAGGGCGAGCAGTACTTC. The V and J genes are TRBV20-1 and TRBJ2-7; the D gene is possibly TRBD1 (6 bases). V gave up 1 base and J gave up 6 bases, with 16 bases separating them. Germline CDR1 and CDR2: DFQATT and SNEGSKA (reference sequence). This CDR3 is 14 amino acids long.

The chain has TRBV14 and TRBJ2-7; D is perhaps TRBD1 (6 bases). Germline loops: CDR1 SGHDN, CDR2 FVKESK. The CDR3 loop spans 15 amino acids. Deletions cut 4 bases from V and 4 bases from J, with 17 bases between. In DNA form, the CDR3 reads TGTGCCAGCAGCCGCGGGCAGGGGTATAGTTACGAGCAGTACTTC. Amino acid sequence: CASSRGQGYSYEQYF.

This clonotype was seen at least ten times. The rearrangement links TRBV6-5 to TRBJ1-2; D remains unclear. This CDR3 has 13 amino acids. Per germline, CDR1 MNHEY and CDR2 SVGAGI. Trimming shortened V by 3 bases and J by 4 bases, and 9 bases separated the two germline ends. CDR3 sequence (DNA): TGTGCCAGCAGTTATTTCGCATCCTATGGCTACACCTTC. This encodes CASSYFASYGYTF.

This clonotype came up many times. The chain couples TRBV12-3 or TRBV12-4 to TRBJ1-3; D gene uncertain. This CDR3 comprises 15 residues. The V and J ends lost 2 bases and 4 bases respectively, with 12 bases between them. Here the CDR3 reads CASSLSPAGGNTIYF. The CDR3 DNA follows: TGTGCCAGCAGTTTATCCCCGGCGGGGGGAAACACCATATATTTT.

At least ten counts were recorded for this clonotype. This chain connects TRBV28 to TRBJ2-7, with a possible D match to TRBD2 (5 bases). V shed 6 bases and J shed 0 bases, with 12 bases lying between them. CDR1 MDHEN and CDR2 SYDVKM come from the germline V gene. The CDR3 is 14 residues long. This CDR3 reads CASSTGSGSYEQYF. CDR3 DNA: TGTGCCAGCAGCACGGGGTCGGGCTCCTACGAGCAGTACTTC.

This clonotype was picked up many times. J is TRBJ2-7 and V is TRBV28; TRBD1 matches at 8 bases. The CDR3 loop spans 14 amino acids. Germline V gives CDR1 MDHEN, CDR2 SYDVKM. Trimming took 6 bases from V and 7 from J; bases not matched to a gene: 11. CDR3 loop: CASSRQGSYDEQYF. The CDR3, as DNA: TGTGCCAGCAGCAGACAGGGGTCCTATGATGAGCAGTACTTC.

V and J are TRBV28 and TRBJ2-5, with D possibly TRBD1 on 6 matching bases. This CDR3 region has 14 residues. Trimming stripped 5 bases from V and 1 base from J, with 11 bases between. Germline V gene lookup returns CDR1 MDHEN and CDR2 SYDVKM. The CDR3 spells CASSPQGIQETQYF. Written as DNA, the CDR3 is TGTGCCAGCAGTCCACAGGGAATCCAAGAGACCCAGTACTTC.

Concerning this clonotype itself: Given a much more abundant clone one base away, this may be a read error. The chain carries TRBV11-1 and TRBJ2-3; TRBD1 is a possible D gene (5 bases). Germline CDR1 reads SGHAT; CDR2 reads FQDESV (reference sequence). This CDR3 region has 14 residues. Trimming left V 5 bases short and J 6 bases short, with 15 bases between. CDR3 sequence reads: CASSGHPPKDTQYF. The CDR3, as DNA: TGTGCCAGCAGCGGACACCCTCCCAAGGATACGCAGTATTTT.

There are many counts of this clonotype. This chain links TRBV19 with TRBJ2-5; the D gene could be TRBD1 or TRBD2 (6 bases each). The CDR3 consists of 12 residues. The germline gives CDR1 LNHDA, CDR2 SQIVND (reference sequence). V lost 6 bases, J lost 5 bases, and 10 bases lay in between. For the CDR3, the DNA is TGTGCCAGTAGGTCGGGGGCGGAGACCCAGTACTTC. Translated, it gives CASRSGAETQYF.

In this sample, this clonotype turned up many times. The J gene is TRBJ2-7, the V gene TRBV2; 13 nucleotides agree with TRBD2. V was pared by 3 bases and J by 3 bases, with 5 bases of the junction left unmatched. CDR3 length: 16 amino acids. Germline-derived CDR1 and CDR2 are SNHLY and FYNNEI. For the CDR3, the DNA is TGTGCCAGCAGTGAGCTGGGGACTAGCGGGATCTACGAGCAGTACTTC. This sequence encodes CASSELGTSGIYEQYF.

In its sample, this clonotype was seen many times. The V call is TRBV7-3, the J call TRBJ2-2; possible D gene TRBD2, 7 bases. This CDR3 has 15 residues. From germline, CDR1 is SGHTA and CDR2 FQGTGA. V lost 5 bases to trimming and J lost 6 bases, with 16 bases between them. CDR3 DNA sequence: TGTGCCAGCAGCCAGTGGAGGGGGGGGCCCGGGGAGCTGTTTTTT. As protein: CASSQWRGGPGELFF.

This clonotype was counted ten times or more. The chain recombines TRBV7-3 with TRBJ2-2; D is uncertain. CDR1 and CDR2 (germline): SGHTA, FQGTGA. This CDR3 spans 15 amino acids. V was shortened by 2 bases and J by 1 base, with 8 bases between the two germline ends. The CDR3 here is CASSLPSRNTGELFF. The CDR3, as DNA: TGTGCCAGCAGCTTACCGTCACGGAACACCGGGGAGCTGTTTTTT.

This clonotype was observed at least ten times. The CDR3 sequence is CASSVTGSNQPQHF. DNA for the CDR3: TGTGCCAGCAGTGTCACGGGAAGCAATCAGCCCCAGCATTTT. The V and J genes are TRBV2 and TRBJ1-5, with unresolved D. V lost 4 bases to trimming and J lost 1 base, with 8 bases between them. Per the germline V gene, CDR1 is SNHLY and CDR2 is FYNNEI. The CDR3 runs to 14 residues.

This clonotype was counted between two and nine times. A much larger clone lies one base from this, so it may be a read error. CDR3 loop: CAAKFSGTGGLFF. Written as DNA, the CDR3 is TGTGCCGCGAAATTCTCGGGGACCGGGGGGCTGTTTTTT. The rearrangement uses TRBV30 and TRBJ2-2, with D perhaps matching TRBD2 (6 bases). The CDR3 totals 13 residues. Germline CDR1 is GTSNPN and CDR2 is SVGIG (reference sequence).

This clonotype has a count of ten or more. The V gene is TRBV28, the J gene TRBJ1-2, with TRBD1 as a possible D gene (5 bases). Germline V gives CDR1 MDHEN, CDR2 SYDVKM. The CDR3 consists of 13 residues. Trimming pared 10 bases from V and 0 bases from J, leaving 12 bases between. CDR3 sequence reads: CATTDKANYGYTF. DNA of the CDR3: TGTGCCACGACGGACAAAGCTAACTATGGCTACACCTTC.

This clonotype was seen more than once but under ten times. The chain links TRBV30 to TRBJ2-2; no firm D call. Germline values: CDR1 GTSNPN, CDR2 SVGIG (reference sequence). V lost 4 bases and J lost 3, with 12 bases in between. The CDR3 is 14 amino acids. CDR3 amino acids: CAWMGLGYTGELFF. DNA for the CDR3: TGTGCCTGGATGGGTCTTGGATACACCGGGGAGCTGTTTTTT.

This clonotype was found a few times. The chain carries TRBV18 and TRBJ2-7; TRBD2 aligns across 8 bases. Germline CDR1 and CDR2: KGHSH and LQKENI. CDR3 length: 16 residues. The V segment lost 5 bases and the J segment 4 bases; nucleotides outside the gene matches: 13. The CDR3: CASSSPERGSGYEQYF. CDR3 nucleotide sequence: TGTGCCAGCTCATCTCCGGAGCGGGGGAGCGGGTACGAGCAGTACTTC.

Concerning this clonotype itself: At one end, the junction sequence differs from germline, possibly due to a read error. The chain recombines TRBV18 with TRBJ2-5; no reliable D call. The CDR3 runs 13 residues. Per germline, CDR1 KGHSH and CDR2 LQKENI. CDR3 sequence (DNA): TGTGCCAACTCACCTAATCCAGGCGAGACCCAGTACTTC. Its translation is CANSPNPGETQYF.

In its sample, this clonotype was seen many times. The rearrangement joins TRBV11-2 to TRBJ2-7, with D perhaps given as TRBD1 or TRBD2 (5 bases each). Germline assignment: CDR1 SGHAT and CDR2 FQNNGV. The CDR3 sequence is 16 residues long. Trimming cost V 4 bases and J 3 bases, with 19 bases left between them. CDR3 protein: CASSSRGGQGNYEQYF. CDR3 coding DNA: TGTGCCAGCAGCTCACGGGGTGGGCAGGGAAACTACGAGCAGTACTTC.

This clonotype occurred many times. V and J are TRBV6-1 and TRBJ2-5, with a weak D call TRBD2 (5 bases). The CDR3 is 16 residues long. Germline V gives CDR1 MNHNS, CDR2 SASEGT. The V gene lost 2 bases and the J gene lost 2 bases, with 15 bases spanning the gap. CDR3 sequence: CASSELDWGEQETQYF. CDR3 DNA: TGTGCCAGCAGTGAATTGGACTGGGGAGAACAAGAGACCCAGTACTTC.

The genes are TRBV30 and TRBJ1-6; the D gene is possibly TRBD1 (5 bases). CDR3 length: 12 amino acids. From germline, CDR1 is GTSNPN and CDR2 SVGIG (reference sequence). Trimming removed 3 bases from V and 7 bases from J, with 7 bases in between. CDR3 coding DNA: TGTGCCTGGAGCCGGACAAATTCACCCCTCCACTTT. It codes for CAWSRTNSPLHF.

Points on this clonotype: Given a much more abundant clone one base away, this may be a read error. The rearrangement joins TRBV2 to TRBJ2-7, with D possibly matching TRBD1 (6 bases). This CDR3 has 15 residues. Per germline, CDR1 SNHLY and CDR2 FYNNEI. In nucleotides, the CDR3 is TGTGCCAGCACCACCTCAGGGGTCGTAGGCTACGAGCAGCACTTC. Translating gives CASTTSGVVGYEQHF.

The table lists this clonotype with many counts. The chain employs TRBV20-1 and TRBJ1-2, with TRBD1 as a possible D gene (5 bases). The V end lost 4 bases, the J end lost 5 bases, and 17 bases lay between the germline ends. Germline CDR1 DFQATT, CDR2 SNEGSKA (reference sequence). The CDR3 has 14 amino acids. This CDR3 is CSAMQGQGGYGYTF. The CDR3 coding sequence is TGCAGTGCTATGCAGGGCCAGGGAGGATATGGCTACACCTTC.

The sample holds many counts of this clonotype. V gene TRBV6-1 combines with J gene TRBJ2-7; 7 bases map to TRBD1. Losses at the gene ends were 7 bases for V and 2 bases for J; bases not matched to a gene: 11. The CDR3 spans 15 residues. Germline-derived CDR1 and CDR2 are MNHNS and SASEGT. The CDR3 spells CASNRQGGSAYEQYF. Written as DNA, the CDR3 is TGTGCCAGCAACAGACAGGGTGGGTCCGCCTACGAGCAGTACTTC.

The chain combines TRBV20-1 with TRBJ2-7; D ambiguous. Trimming stripped 1 base from V and 2 bases from J, with 12 bases between. From germline, CDR1 is DFQATT and CDR2 SNEGSKA (reference sequence). The CDR3 has 14 amino acids. The CDR3 coding sequence is TGCAGTGCTAGAGCGAATCGAGACACCTACGAGCAGTACTTC. Protein sequence: CSARANRDTYEQYF.